Following are 21 T cell receptor beta chains from one sample sequenced in a study of cytomegalovirus exposure and HLA in healthy donors (TCRdb year 2017). The library was built by means of the immunoSEQ multiplex PCR assay. A mixture of 60 forward primers for TCR Vbeta segments and 13 reverse primers for TCR Jbeta segments was used in the multiplex PCR. Here the immuneACCESS table is served through TCRdb, limited to in-frame sequences with V and J called. Missing clones are a known gap in these copies; in checked studies unresolved V genes cover under half, and the rest lacks a known reason. For this sample there are 85,000 to 130,000 clones; 65% to 75% appear just once. The biggest ten clones account for less than 5% of the sample. Input material: PBMCs. Source of these receptors: a woman aged 18-29 years in good health and CMV-seropositive.

CDR3 residues: CASSFASTGGNEQFF. CDR3 DNA sequence: TGTGCCAGCAGTTTCGCCTCGACAGGGGGCAATGAGCAGTTCTTC. The chain recombines TRBV27 with TRBJ2-1; 9 positions match TRBD1. The V segment lost 3 bases and the J segment 6 bases; nucleotides outside the gene matches: 6. The CDR3 covers 15 residues. CDR1 and CDR2 (germline): MNHEY, SMNVEV (reference sequence).

The chain combines TRBV7-6 with TRBJ2-1; TRBD1 matches 8 bases. The trim removed 3 bases at V and 4 bases at J, leaving 5 bases unmatched. Germline loops: CDR1 SGHVS, CDR2 FNYEAQ. The length of the CDR3 is 15 residues. CDR3 loop: CASSFGTGPYNEQFF. The DNA of the CDR3 is TGTGCCAGCAGCTTCGGGACAGGCCCTTACAATGAGCAGTTCTTC. The full variable domain, in which reference TRBV7-6 and TRBJ2-1 provide the parts outside the CDR3, is GAGVSQSPRYKVTKRGQDVALRCDPISGHVSLYWYRQALGQGPEFLTYFNYEAQQDKSGLPNDRFSAERPEGSISTLTIQRTEQRDSAMYRCASSFGTGPYNEQFFGPGTRLTVL.

The chain recombines TRBV2 with TRBJ1-5; 9 bases fit TRBD1. This CDR3 has 15 amino acids. Germline CDR1 SNHLY, CDR2 FYNNEI. V dropped 6 bases and J dropped 6; count of bases not matched to a gene: 9. As DNA, the CDR3 is TGTGCCAGCAGGGTAGAAGGGACAGGGATTCAGCCCCAGCATTTT. Protein: CASRVEGTGIQPQHF.

The chain has TRBV5-4 and TRBJ2-3; 11 bases are shared with TRBD2. V shed 5 bases and J 4 bases; nucleotides not matched to a gene: 6. The CDR3 contains 15 residues. Germline values: CDR1 SGHNT, CDR2 YYREEE (reference sequence). CDR3 DNA sequence: TGTGCCAGCAGGAGGCTAGCGGGAGGTGCAGATACGCAGTATTTT. Its protein is CASRRLAGGADTQYF.

This clone was detected a few times. This sequence joins TRBV6-1 and TRBJ1-1, with D possibly being TRBD1 (5 bases). Germline V CDR1 and CDR2: MNHNS, SASEGT. This CDR3 contains 11 residues. Trimming removed 6 bases from V and 11 bases from J, with 13 bases in between. The CDR3, as DNA: TGTGCCAGCAGACCCGCAGGGCGGGCTTTCTTT. As protein: CASRPAGRAFF.

The rearrangement joins TRBV27 to TRBJ2-1, with TRBD2 matching over 10 bases. Looked up from germline, CDR1 is MNHEY and CDR2 is SMNVEV (reference sequence). This CDR3 comprises 14 residues. V was clipped by 5 bases and J by 5 bases; unmatched bases: 3. CDR3 bases: TGTGCCAGCAGTCTAGCGGGAGAAAACAATGAGCAGTTCTTC. It translates to CASSLAGENNEQFF.

This clone was detected a few times. Other DNA sequences from this sample encode an identical CDR3 as well. The V and J genes are TRBV18 and TRBJ1-1; 8 nucleotides line up with TRBD1. CDR1 KGHSH and CDR2 LQKENI come from the germline V gene. CDR3 size: 13 residues. Unmatched junction bases numbered 3, after V lost 5 bases and J lost 4 bases. The CDR3 loop is CASSATGGTEAFF. Here the CDR3 DNA reads TGTGCCAGCTCAGCCACAGGGGGCACTGAAGCTTTCTTT.

The chain recombines TRBV11-3 with TRBJ2-3; 8 bases map to TRBD1. This CDR3 is built from 16 residues. V was pared by 1 base and J by 4 bases, with 7 bases of the junction left unmatched. CDR1 is SGHNT and CDR2 is YENEEA in the germline V gene. The CDR3 DNA reads TGTGCCAGCAGCTTAGGTTCGGCAGGGGGCCCAGATACGCAGTATTTT. Translating it yields CASSLGSAGGPDTQYF.

V is TRBV2 and J is TRBJ2-7; D possibly corresponds to TRBD2 (6 bases). Germline lookup yields CDR1 SNHLY and CDR2 FYNNEI. The CDR3 is made up of 15 amino acids. Trimming removed 6 bases from V and 2 bases from J, with 17 bases in between. The CDR3 region has the DNA TGTGCCAGCAGCTTCAGAGGAGGGACCACCTACGAGCAGTACTTC. Translation: CASSFRGGTTYEQYF.

The chain employs TRBV18 and TRBJ1-1; D may be TRBD1 (5 bases). Germline CDR1 KGHSH, CDR2 LQKENI. V lost 3 bases and J 4 bases, leaving 12 bases between the germline ends. This CDR3 has 14 residues. This CDR3 reads CASSPKGSGTEAFF. The CDR3 coding sequence is TGTGCCAGCTCACCGAAGGGGTCGGGCACTGAAGCTTTCTTT.

This chain joins TRBV5-4 and TRBJ2-3; TRBD2 might be the D (6 bases). Germline CDR1 reads SGHNT; CDR2 reads YYREEE (reference sequence). The CDR3 has 17 residues. The V end lost 0 bases, the J end lost 3 bases, and 17 bases lay between the germline ends. CDR3 region: CASSLARLGLPTDTQYF. CDR3 nucleotides: TGTGCCAGCAGCTTGGCGCGCCTGGGACTCCCGACAGATACGCAGTATTTT.

This clone showed up just a few times. The chain links TRBV11-1 to TRBJ2-7, with 7 bases matching TRBD1. CDR1 and CDR2 (germline): SGHAT, FQDESV (reference sequence). The CDR3 consists of 14 residues. V gave up 5 bases and J gave up 5 bases; unmatched junction bases: 9. CDR3 coding DNA: TGTGCCAGCAGCCTCGTGACAGGGCTCAACGAGCAGTACTTC. It codes for CASSLVTGLNEQYF.

This clone was seen just once. This chain links TRBV5-1 with TRBJ2-7, with D possibly matching TRBD1 (6 bases). V was pared by 0 bases and J by 0 bases, with 10 bases between. Germline V lookup: CDR1 SGHRS, CDR2 YFSETQ. This CDR3 comprises 15 residues. CDR3 in amino acids: CASSLGTASSYEQYF. CDR3 DNA: TGCGCCAGCAGCTTGGGGACAGCGAGCTCCTACGAGCAGTACTTC.

The chain combines TRBV5-4 with TRBJ1-2; D is uncertain. This CDR3 is built from 14 residues. The germline V gene has CDR1 SGHNT and CDR2 YYREEE (reference sequence). Trimming pared 0 bases from V and 8 bases from J, leaving 14 bases between. Here the CDR3 DNA reads TGTGCCAGCAGCTTGGGAGGCGACTACGTGGGCTACACCTTC. Translated, it gives CASSLGGDYVGYTF.

V is TRBV5-1 and J is TRBJ2-7; perhaps TRBD1 as D (6 bases). Germline V gene data show CDR1 as SGHRS and CDR2 as YFSETQ. There are 15 residues in the CDR3. V lost 1 base and J lost 3, with 14 bases in between. For the CDR3, the DNA is TGCGCCAGCAGCTTGCGTTGGGACAAGGGCTACGAGCAGTACTTC. Residues: CASSLRWDKGYEQYF. Together with reference TRBV5-1 and TRBJ2-7, the CDR3 gives the full variable domain: KAGVTQTPRYLIKTRGQQVTLSCSPISGHRSVSWYQQTPGQGLQFLFEYFSETQRNKGNFPGRFSGRQFSNSRSEMNVSTLELGDSALYLCASSLRWDKGYEQYFGPGTRLTVT.

V usage is TRBV27 and J usage is TRBJ1-5; 8 bases are a match to TRBD1. Germline V CDR1 and CDR2: MNHEY, SMNVEV (reference sequence). This CDR3 spans 12 amino acids. With V trimmed by 5 bases and J by 14 bases, 8 bases remained unmatched. The CDR3 sequence is CASSTTDRAEHF. DNA of the CDR3: TGTGCCAGCAGTACAACGGACAGGGCCGAGCATTTT.

This chain connects TRBV27 to TRBJ2-7; 8 bases map to TRBD1. CDR3 size: 14 residues. Germline V gene sequence: CDR1 MNHEY, CDR2 SMNVEV (reference sequence). Trimming took 5 bases from V and 0 from J; bases not matched to a gene: 3. This CDR3 is CASSLTGVSYEQYF. As DNA, the CDR3 is TGTGCCAGCAGTCTGACAGGGGTCTCCTACGAGCAGTACTTC.

The V and J genes are TRBV2 and TRBJ1-3, with D perhaps matching TRBD1 (5 bases). The CDR3 has 14 residues. Germline V lookup: CDR1 SNHLY, CDR2 FYNNEI. With 7 bases removed from V and 2 bases from J, the gap between germline ends came to 12 bases. The CDR3 spells CASTSGPAGNTIYF. The CDR3 region has the DNA TGTGCCAGCACTTCAGGGCCAGCTGGAAACACCATATATTTT.

This clone was observed a handful of times. The chain has TRBV10-3 and TRBJ2-2; no definite D call. V was trimmed by 11 bases and J by 2 bases, leaving 15 bases between them. Germline lookup yields CDR1 ENHRY and CDR2 SYGVKD. CDR3 length: 14 amino acids. The CDR3 sequence: CAAADGSNTGELFF. CDR3 DNA sequence: TGTGCCGCGGCCGACGGCTCAAACACCGGGGAGCTGTTTTTT.

The J gene is TRBJ2-6, the V gene TRBV7-9; D remains ambiguous. Trimming removed 3 bases from V and 4 bases from J, with 7 bases in between. Germline CDR1 and CDR2: SEHNR and FQNEAQ (reference sequence). This CDR3 is 14 amino acids long. This chain's CDR3 is CASSFDSGANVLTF. CDR3 nucleotides: TGTGCCAGCAGCTTCGACTCCGGGGCCAACGTCCTGACTTTC.

The chain links TRBV28 to TRBJ1-1; 7 bases fit TRBD1. Unmatched junction bases numbered 10, after V lost 5 bases and J lost 4 bases. There are 15 residues in the CDR3. Germline CDR1 is MDHEN and CDR2 is SYDVKM. CDR3 DNA: TGTGCCAGCAGTCCAATACAGGGGTTTGGCACTGAAGCTTTCTTT. Its protein product is CASSPIQGFGTEAFF.